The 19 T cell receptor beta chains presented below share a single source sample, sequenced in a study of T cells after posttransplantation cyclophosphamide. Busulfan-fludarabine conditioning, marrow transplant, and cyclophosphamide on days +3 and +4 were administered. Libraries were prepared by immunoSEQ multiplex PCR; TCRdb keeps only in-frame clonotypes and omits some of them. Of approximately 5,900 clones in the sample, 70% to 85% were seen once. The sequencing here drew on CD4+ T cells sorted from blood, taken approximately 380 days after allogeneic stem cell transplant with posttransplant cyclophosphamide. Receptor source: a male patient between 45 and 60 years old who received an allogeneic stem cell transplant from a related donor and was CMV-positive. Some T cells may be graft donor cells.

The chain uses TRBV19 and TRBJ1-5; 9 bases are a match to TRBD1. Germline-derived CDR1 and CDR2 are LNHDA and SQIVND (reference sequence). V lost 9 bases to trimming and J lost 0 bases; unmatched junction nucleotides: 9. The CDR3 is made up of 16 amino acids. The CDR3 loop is CASSWDRDFSNQPQHF. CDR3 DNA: TGTGCCAGCTCATGGGACAGGGATTTTAGCAATCAGCCCCAGCATTTT.

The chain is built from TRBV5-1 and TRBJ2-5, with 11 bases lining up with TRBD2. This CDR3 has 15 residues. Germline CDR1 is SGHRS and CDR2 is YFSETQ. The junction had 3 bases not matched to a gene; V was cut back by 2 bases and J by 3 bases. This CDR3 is CASSLKGLAEETQYF. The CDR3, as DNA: TGCGCCAGCAGCTTAAAGGGACTAGCGGAAGAGACCCAGTACTTC.

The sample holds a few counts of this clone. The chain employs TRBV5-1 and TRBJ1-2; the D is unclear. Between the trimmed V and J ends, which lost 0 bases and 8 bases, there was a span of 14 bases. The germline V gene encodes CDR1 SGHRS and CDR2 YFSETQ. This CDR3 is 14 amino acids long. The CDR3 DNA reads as TGCGCCAGCAGCTTGGCCCCAGGTGGTCAAGGCTACACCTTC. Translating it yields CASSLAPGGQGYTF.

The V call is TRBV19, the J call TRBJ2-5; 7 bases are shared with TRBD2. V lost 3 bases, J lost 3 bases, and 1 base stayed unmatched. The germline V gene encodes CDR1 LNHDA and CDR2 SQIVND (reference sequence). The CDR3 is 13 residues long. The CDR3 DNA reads TGTGCCAGTAGTATCCGGGGGGAAGAGACCCAGTACTTC. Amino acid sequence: CASSIRGEETQYF. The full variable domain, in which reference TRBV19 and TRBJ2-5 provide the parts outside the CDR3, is DGGITQSPKYLFRKEGQNVTLSCEQNLNHDAMYWYRQDPGQGLRLIYYSQIVNDFQKGDIAEGYSVSREKKESFPLTVTSAQKNPTAFYLCASSIRGEETQYFGPGTRLLVL.

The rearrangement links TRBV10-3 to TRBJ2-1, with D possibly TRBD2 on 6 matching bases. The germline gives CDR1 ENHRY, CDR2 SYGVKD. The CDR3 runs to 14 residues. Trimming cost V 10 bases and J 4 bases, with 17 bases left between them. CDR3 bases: TGTGCCACACTAGCCCCCGAAAAATACAATGAGCAGTTCTTC. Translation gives CATLAPEKYNEQFF.

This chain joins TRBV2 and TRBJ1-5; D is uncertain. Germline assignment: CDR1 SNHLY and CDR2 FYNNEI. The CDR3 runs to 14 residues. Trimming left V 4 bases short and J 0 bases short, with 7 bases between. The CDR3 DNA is TGTGCCAGCAGTGCCGTATATAGCAATCAGCCCCAGCATTTT. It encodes CASSAVYSNQPQHF.

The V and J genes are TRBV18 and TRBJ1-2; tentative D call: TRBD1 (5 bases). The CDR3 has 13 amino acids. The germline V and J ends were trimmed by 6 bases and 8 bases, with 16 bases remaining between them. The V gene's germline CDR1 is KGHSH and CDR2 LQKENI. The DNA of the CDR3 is TGTGCCAGCTCGCAGGGACTCTCGCCAGGCTACACCTTC. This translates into CASSQGLSPGYTF.

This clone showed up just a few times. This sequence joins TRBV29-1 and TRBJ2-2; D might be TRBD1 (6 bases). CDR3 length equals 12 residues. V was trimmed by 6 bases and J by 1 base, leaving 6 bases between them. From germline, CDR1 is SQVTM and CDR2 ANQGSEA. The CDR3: CSVQGNTGELFF. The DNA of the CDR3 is TGCAGCGTACAGGGGAACACCGGGGAGCTGTTTTTT.

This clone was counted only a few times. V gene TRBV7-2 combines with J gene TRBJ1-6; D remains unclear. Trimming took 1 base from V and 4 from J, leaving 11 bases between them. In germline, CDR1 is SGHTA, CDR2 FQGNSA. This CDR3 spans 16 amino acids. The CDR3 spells CASSLEWGAYNSPLHF. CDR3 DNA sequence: TGTGCCAGCAGCTTAGAATGGGGAGCTTATAATTCACCCCTCCACTTT.

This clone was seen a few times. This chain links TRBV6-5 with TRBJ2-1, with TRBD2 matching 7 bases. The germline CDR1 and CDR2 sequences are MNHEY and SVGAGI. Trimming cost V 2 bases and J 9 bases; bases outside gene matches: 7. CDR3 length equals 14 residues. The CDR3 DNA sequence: TGTGCCAGCAGTTACGAAGGTAGCGGGTTTGAGCAGTTCTTC. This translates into CASSYEGSGFEQFF.

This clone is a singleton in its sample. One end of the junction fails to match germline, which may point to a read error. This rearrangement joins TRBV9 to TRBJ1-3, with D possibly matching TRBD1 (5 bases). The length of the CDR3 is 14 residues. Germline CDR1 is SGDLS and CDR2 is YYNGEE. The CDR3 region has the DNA TGTGCCAGCAGCACCGGACAATCTGCAAACACCATATATTTT. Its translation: CASSTGQSANTIYF.

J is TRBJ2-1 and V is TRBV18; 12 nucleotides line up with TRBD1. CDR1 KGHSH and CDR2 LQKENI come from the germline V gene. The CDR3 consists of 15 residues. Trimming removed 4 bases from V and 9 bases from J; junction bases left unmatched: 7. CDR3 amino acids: CASSRAGTGGGEQFF. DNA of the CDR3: TGTGCCAGCTCACGGGCTGGGACAGGGGGCGGTGAGCAGTTCTTC.

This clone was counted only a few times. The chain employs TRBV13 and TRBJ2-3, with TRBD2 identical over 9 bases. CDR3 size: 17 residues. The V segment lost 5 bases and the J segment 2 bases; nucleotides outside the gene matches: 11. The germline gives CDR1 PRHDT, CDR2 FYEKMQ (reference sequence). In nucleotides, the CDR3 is TGTGCCAGCAGCGGTAGGCGTAGCGGGGGAACCACAGATACGCAGTATTTT. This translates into CASSGRRSGGTTDTQYF.

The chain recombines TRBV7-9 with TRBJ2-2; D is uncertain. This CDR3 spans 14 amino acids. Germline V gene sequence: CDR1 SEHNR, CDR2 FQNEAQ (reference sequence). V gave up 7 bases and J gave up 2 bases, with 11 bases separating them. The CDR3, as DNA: TGTGCCAGCACCTTTTTCACTAACACCGGGGAGCTGTTTTTT. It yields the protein CASTFFTNTGELFF.

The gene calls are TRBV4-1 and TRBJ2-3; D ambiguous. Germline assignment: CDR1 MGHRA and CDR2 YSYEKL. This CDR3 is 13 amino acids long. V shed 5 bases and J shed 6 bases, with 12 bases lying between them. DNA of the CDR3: TGCGCCAGCAGCTTTAAGCTGGTGGATACGCAGTATTTT. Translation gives CASSFKLVDTQYF.

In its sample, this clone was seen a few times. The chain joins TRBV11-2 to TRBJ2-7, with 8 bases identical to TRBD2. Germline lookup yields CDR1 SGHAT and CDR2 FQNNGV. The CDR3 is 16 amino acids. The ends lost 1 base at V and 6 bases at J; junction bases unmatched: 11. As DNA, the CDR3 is TGTGCCAGCAGCTTAGTAGTGGGCGGGGGGCTCCTCGAGCAGTACTTC. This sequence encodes CASSLVVGGGLLEQYF.

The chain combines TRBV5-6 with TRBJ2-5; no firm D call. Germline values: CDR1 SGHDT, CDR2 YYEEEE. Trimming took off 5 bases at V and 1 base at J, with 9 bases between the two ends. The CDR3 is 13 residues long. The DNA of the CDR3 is TGTGCCAGCAGTTTCGACACCCAAGAGACCCAGTACTTC. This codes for CASSFDTQETQYF.

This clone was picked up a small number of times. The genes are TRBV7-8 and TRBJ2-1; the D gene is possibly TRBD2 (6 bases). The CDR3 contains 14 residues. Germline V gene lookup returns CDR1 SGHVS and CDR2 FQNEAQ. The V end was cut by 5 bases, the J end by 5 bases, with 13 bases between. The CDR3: CASSPRGSNNEQFF. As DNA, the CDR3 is TGTGCCAGCAGCCCACGGGGGTCAAACAATGAGCAGTTCTTC.

The CDR3 DNA reads as TGTGCCAGTAGTCCCCTCTTGGACGGTACCGGGACTCGCATGTTCTTC. Its protein is CASSPLLDGTGTRMFF. The J gene is TRBJ2-1, the V gene TRBV19; D is perhaps TRBD2 (6 bases). The CDR3 has 16 amino acids. V was trimmed by 5 bases and J by 15 bases, leaving 29 bases between them. CDR1 and CDR2 (germline): LNHDA, SQIVND (reference sequence).